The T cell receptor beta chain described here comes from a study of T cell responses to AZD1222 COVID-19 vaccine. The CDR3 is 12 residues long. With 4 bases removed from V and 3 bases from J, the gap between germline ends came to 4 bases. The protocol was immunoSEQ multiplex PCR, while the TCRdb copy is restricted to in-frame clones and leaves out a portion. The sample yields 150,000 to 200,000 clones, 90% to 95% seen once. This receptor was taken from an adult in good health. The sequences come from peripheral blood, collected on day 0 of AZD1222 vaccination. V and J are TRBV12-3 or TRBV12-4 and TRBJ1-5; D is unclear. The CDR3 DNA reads TGTGCCAGCAGTTATAACAATCAGCCCCAGCATTTT. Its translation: CASSYNNQPQHF.